These T cell receptor beta chains were read from a single sample in a study of T cells in Graves' hyperthyroidism and ophthalmopathy. TCRdb reprocessed the multiplex PCR reads with MiXCR, giving one entry per CDR3 protein. The sample yields approximately 520,000 distinct CDR3 sequences, less than 25% seen once. Sequencing was performed on blood. All receptors derive from a man aged 18 to 35 with Graves' hyperthyroidism. CDR3s include the opening cysteine and the closing phenylalanine or tryptophan. The D gene is left open where the match is weak. Rows give clone size only sometimes, using once, few, many, or a class for an expanded clone.

v_call	clone_size	d_call	j_call	cdr3_length	cdr3_aa	cdr3_nt
TRBV11-2	few	TRBD1	TRBJ1-2	16	CASSQRLSGGAGGYTF	TGTGCCAGCAGTCAGAGGTTATCAGGGGGCGCCGGTGGCTACACCTTC
TRBV12-3/TRBV12-4	many	NA	TRBJ2-6	15	CASSPFRVGANVLTF	TGTGCCAGCAGTCCGTTCCGGGTCGGGGCCAACGTCCTGACTTTC
TRBV28	NA	NA	TRBJ2-5	16	CASSSLKDHLGKTQYF	TGTGCCAGCAGTTCCTTGAAGGACCACCTCGGAAAGACCCAGTACTTC
TRBV29-1	many	NA	TRBJ2-5	15	CSVEDEGRVGETQYF	TGCAGCGTTGAAGATGAGGGCAGGGTTGGAGAGACCCAGTACTTC
TRBV2	few	TRBD2	TRBJ2-2	15	CASRGTIQNTGELFF	TGTGCCAGCAGGGGGACTATTCAGAACACCGGGGAGCTGTTTTTT
TRBV11-1	few	TRBD2	TRBJ2-7	16	CASSPLTSGASYEQYF	TGTGCCAGCAGCCCCCTGACTAGCGGGGCCTCCTACGAGCAGTACTTC
TRBV6-1	many	TRBD1	TRBJ1-2	14	CASRNYRGQYGYTF	TGTGCCAGCAGGAACTACAGGGGTCAATATGGCTACACCTTC
TRBV6-1	many	NA	TRBJ2-7	14	CASSGGGPAYEQYF	TGTGCCAGCAGTGGCGGGGGCCCCGCCTACGAGCAGTACTTC
TRBV28	few	TRBD1	TRBJ2-7	14	CASSSRQGGHEQYF	TGTGCCAGCAGTTCTAGACAGGGGGGCCACGAGCAGTACTTC
TRBV6-5	many	NA	TRBJ1-3	13	CASSYSQGNTIYF	TGTGCCAGCAGTTACTCCCAGGGAAACACCATATATTTT
TRBV6-5	many	TRBD1	TRBJ2-7	13	CASSFRGKYEQYF	TGTGCCAGCAGTTTCAGGGGGAAATACGAGCAGTACTTC
TRBV12-3/TRBV12-4	many	NA	TRBJ1-5	15	CASSPPSGWGQPQHF	TGTGCCAGCAGCCCGCCCTCCGGTTGGGGTCAGCCCCAGCATTTT
TRBV27	many	NA	TRBJ1-5	16	CASSPRVVYSNQPQHF	TGTGCCAGCAGTCCGAGGGTCGTCTATAGCAATCAGCCCCAGCATTTT